This TCR beta chain was retrieved from a study of blood T cell repertoires in COVID-19. In the study overall: Both acute and convalescent COVID-19 samples were obtained from the United States, Italy and Spain. The cDNA or gDNA used as material had been derived from T cells, B-cell-depleted T cells, or PBMCs.

V lost 4 bases and J lost 5; bases outside the gene matches: 10. CDR1 SGHRS and CDR2 YFSETQ come from the germline V gene. The CDR3 loop spans 15 amino acids. Participant ages covered roughly 18 to 89 years across 25 or so US areas. Cohorts were determined from participant-reported clinical history. This table comes from immunoSEQ multiplex PCR, and its TCRdb copy is limited to in-frame clones, with some not included. The table has roughly 150,000 clones, 80% seen once. The chain has TRBV5-1 and TRBJ1-1; TRBD1 matches at 8 bases. Sequencing was done on a sample of PBMCs or T cells enriched from blood (not recorded which). The source is a woman aged 60-75 years who had recovered from COVID-19. The CDR3, as DNA: TGCGCCAGCAGCGTCCAGGGGGCGCAGGGAACTGAAGCTTTCTTT. Translation gives CASSVQGAQGTEAFF.